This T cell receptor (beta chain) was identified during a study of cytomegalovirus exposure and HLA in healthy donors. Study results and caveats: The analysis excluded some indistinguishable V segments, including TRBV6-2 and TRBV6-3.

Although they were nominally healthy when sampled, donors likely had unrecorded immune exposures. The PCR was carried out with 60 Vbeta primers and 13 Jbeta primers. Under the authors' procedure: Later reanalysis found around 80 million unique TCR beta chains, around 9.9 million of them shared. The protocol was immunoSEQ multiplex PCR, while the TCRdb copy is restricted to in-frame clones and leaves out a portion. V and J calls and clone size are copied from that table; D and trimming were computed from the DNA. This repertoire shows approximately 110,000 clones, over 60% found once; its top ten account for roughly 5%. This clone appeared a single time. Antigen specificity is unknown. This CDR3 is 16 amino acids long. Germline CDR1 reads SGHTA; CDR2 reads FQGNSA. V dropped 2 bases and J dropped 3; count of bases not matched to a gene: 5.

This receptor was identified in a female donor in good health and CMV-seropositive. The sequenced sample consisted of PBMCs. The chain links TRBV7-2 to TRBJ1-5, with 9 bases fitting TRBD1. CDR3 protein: CASSLLGQGTNQPQHF. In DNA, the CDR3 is TGTGCCAGCAGCTTATTGGGACAGGGTACCAATCAGCCCCAGCATTTT.